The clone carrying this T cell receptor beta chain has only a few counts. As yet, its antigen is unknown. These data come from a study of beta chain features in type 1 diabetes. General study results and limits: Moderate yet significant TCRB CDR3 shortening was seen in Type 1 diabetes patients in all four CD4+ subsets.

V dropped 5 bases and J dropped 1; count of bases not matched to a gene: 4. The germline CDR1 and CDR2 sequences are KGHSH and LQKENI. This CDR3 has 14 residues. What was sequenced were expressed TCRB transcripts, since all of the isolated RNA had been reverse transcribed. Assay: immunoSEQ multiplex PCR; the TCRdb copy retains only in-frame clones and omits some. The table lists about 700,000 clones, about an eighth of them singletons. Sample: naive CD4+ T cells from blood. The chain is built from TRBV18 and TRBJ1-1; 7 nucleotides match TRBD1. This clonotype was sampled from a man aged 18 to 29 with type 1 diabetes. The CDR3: CASSARQGNTEAFF. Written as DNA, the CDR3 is TGTGCCAGCTCAGCACGACAGGGGAACACTGAAGCTTTCTTT.